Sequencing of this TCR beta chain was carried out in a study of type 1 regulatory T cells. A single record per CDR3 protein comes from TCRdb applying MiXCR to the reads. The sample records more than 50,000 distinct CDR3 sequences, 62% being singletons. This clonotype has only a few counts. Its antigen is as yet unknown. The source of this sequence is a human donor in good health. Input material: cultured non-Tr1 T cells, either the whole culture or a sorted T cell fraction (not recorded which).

Written as DNA, the CDR3 is TGTGCCAGCAGCTTACTTGGGACTAGTCCTACAATGCAGCAGTTCTTC. Translating gives CASSLLGTSPTMQQFF. The chain couples TRBV7-2 to TRBJ2-1; the match to TRBD2 covers 8 bases. J was trimmed by 11 bases and V by 2 bases; bases with no gene match: 14. The V gene's germline CDR1 is SGHTA and CDR2 FQGNSA. The CDR3 has 16 residues.